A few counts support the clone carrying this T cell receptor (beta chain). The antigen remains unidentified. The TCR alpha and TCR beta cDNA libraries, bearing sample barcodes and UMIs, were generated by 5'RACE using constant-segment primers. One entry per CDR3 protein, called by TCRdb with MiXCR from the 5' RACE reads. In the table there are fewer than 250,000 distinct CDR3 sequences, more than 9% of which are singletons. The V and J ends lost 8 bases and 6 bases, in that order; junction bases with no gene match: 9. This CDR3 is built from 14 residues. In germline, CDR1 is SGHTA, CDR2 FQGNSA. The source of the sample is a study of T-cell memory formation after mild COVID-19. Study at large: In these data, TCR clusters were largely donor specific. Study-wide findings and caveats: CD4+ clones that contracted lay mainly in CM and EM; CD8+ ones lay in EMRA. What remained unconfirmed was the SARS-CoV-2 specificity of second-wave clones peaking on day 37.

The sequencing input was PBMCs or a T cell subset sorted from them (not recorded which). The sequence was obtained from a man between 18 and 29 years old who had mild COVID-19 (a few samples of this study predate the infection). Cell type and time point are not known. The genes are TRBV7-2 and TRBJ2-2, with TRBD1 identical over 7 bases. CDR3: CASALGQASGELFF. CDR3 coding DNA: TGTGCCAGCGCTCTAGGACAGGCCTCCGGGGAGCTGTTTTTT.